This T cell receptor beta chain was sequenced during a study of blood T cell repertoires in COVID-19. As for the study in general: COVID-19 samples from acute and convalescent phases originated in the United States, Italy and Spain. In each case, the material was cDNA or gDNA derived from T cells, B-cell-depleted T cells, or PBMCs.

CDR1 is SSHAT, CDR2 FNYEAQ, per germline (reference sequence). V trimming: 5 bases; J trimming: 4 bases; junction bases outside the gene matches: 3. The CDR3 covers 13 residues. Under the authors' procedure: Cell counts per sample came from amplifying reference gene primers. Data came from immunoSEQ multiplex PCR; TCRdb stores just in-frame clones and leaves some out. Clonal size and the V and J genes are those of that table, whereas D and trimming came from the DNA. The sample consists of over 400,000 clones, 85% to 90% of them appearing once. Seattle's cohort entered during active infection and was followed longitudinally.

The gene calls are TRBV7-7 and TRBJ2-3, with TRBD1 matching over 7 bases. The receptor comes from a woman between 50 and 59 years old with COVID-19, enrolled during active disease. The sample comprised peripheral blood. The CDR3 loop reads CASSLGTADTQYF. CDR3 sequence (DNA): TGTGCCAGCAGCCTTGGGACAGCAGATACGCAGTATTTT.